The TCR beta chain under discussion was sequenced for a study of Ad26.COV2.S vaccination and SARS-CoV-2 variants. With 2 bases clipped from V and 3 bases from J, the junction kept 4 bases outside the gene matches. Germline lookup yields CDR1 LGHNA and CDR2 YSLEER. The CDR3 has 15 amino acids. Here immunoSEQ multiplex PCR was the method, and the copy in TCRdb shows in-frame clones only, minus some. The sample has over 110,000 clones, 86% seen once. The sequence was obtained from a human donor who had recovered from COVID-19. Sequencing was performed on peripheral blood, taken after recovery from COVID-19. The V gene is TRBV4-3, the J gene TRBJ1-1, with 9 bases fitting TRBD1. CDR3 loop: CASSQTGGADTEAFF. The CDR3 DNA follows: TGCGCCAGCAGCCAAACAGGGGGCGCGGACACTGAAGCTTTCTTT.